This T cell receptor (beta chain) was found in a study of cytomegalovirus exposure and HLA in healthy donors. Overall study results and limits: TCR beta V segments were, for the most part, productive about 87% or about 30% of the time in an earlier analysis. Common viral pathogens seemed, in a later analysis, to connect with several of the most significant clusters. The presence/absence work took it that sequencing depth was about the same across donors.

60 Vbeta and 13 Jbeta primers were used in PCR. Only in-frame clones appear in the TCRdb table, and some are missing; sequencing was by immunoSEQ multiplex PCR. Of about 18,000 clones listed, roughly 75% are singletons. With regard to this clone: Its antigen is as yet unknown.

The CDR3 covers 15 residues. Germline V lookup: CDR1 MNHNS, CDR2 SASEGT. The ends were cut back, 6 bases at V and 0 bases at J, with 12 bases in the middle. This receptor was identified in a man between 18 and 29 years old in good health and CMV-seronegative. The chain is built from TRBV6-1 and TRBJ1-5; D unclear. The sample taken for sequencing was PBMCs. The CDR3 loop reads CASSPEGYSNQPQHF. As DNA, the CDR3 is TGTGCCAGCAGCCCTGAGGGCTATAGCAATCAGCCCCAGCATTTT.